The clone carrying this T cell receptor beta chain has more than one count but fewer than ten. This CDR3 has 14 residues. Per the germline V gene, CDR1 is DFQATT and CDR2 is SNEGSKA (reference sequence). The J segment lost 7 bases and the V segment lost 5 bases, leaving 10 bases of the junction unmatched. The sample is drawn from a study of human T cells and chemical hapten exposure. Study context: Patients, a majority of them female, were diagnosed with alopecia areata, totalis or universalis. Small pooled library volume differences chiefly drove per-sample TCR yield variation.

Specified time point: patch test 2, 6 weeks after DPC sensitization. Sample treatment: therapeutic diphenylcyclopropenone sensitization with weekly scalp DPC. TCRdb used MiXCR to reprocess the RACE reads, holding one entry per CDR3 protein. Of more than 110,000 distinct CDR3 sequences detected, approximately 12% appear once; the ten largest clones hold around 1.4%. The sample was whole blood, taken in connection with sensitization to the hapten diphenylcyclopropenone (DPC). The J gene is TRBJ1-4, the V gene TRBV20-1; 7 positions agree with TRBD1. The receptor was isolated from a woman aged 45-65 years with alopecia areata. Some clones in this sample may be carry-over from other donors' samples. CDR3 sequence reads: CSAPPGGHGEKLFF. The CDR3 region has the DNA TGCAGTGCTCCCCCAGGGGGGCATGGTGAAAAACTGTTTTTT.